This entry is about one TCR beta chain. Its antigen is not known. Stated time point: newly diagnosed GD, antithyroid drugs for less than 3 months. The authors made the TCR library using RNA they extracted from PBMCs. These data belong to a study of regulatory T cells in long-lasting Graves disease. With iRepertoire HTBI primers and Arm-PCR of CDR3 regions, TCR beta libraries were built. Each CDR3 protein is one row after TCRdb ran MiXCR on the multiplex PCR reads. Of roughly 400,000 distinct CDR3 sequences listed, approximately 15% were seen once; the top ten hold approximately 8%. The CDR3 spans 15 residues. Per the germline V gene, CDR1 is SGHNT and CDR2 is YYREEE (reference sequence). The ends lost 0 bases at V and 8 bases at J; junction bases unmatched: 3. Study results and caveats: Persistent Graves' patients showed less TCR diversity than newly diagnosed patients showed. Fewer public clonotypes were shared by new patients (roughly 910) than by persistent patients (approximately 2,700).

The same specimen was also included in a second study, on T cells in Graves' hyperthyroidism and ophthalmopathy.

The sequence came from a woman aged 40 to 55 with Graves disease. This chain uses TRBV5-4 with TRBJ1-6; 9 bases align to TRBD1. The sample here was peripheral blood mononuclear cells (PBMCs), taken at new diagnosis, from a patient treated with antithyroid drugs. For the CDR3, the DNA is TGTGCCAGCAGCTTGGAAGACAGGGGGGATTCACCCCTCCACTTT. Residues: CASSLEDRGDSPLHF.